These 32 T cell receptor beta chains were sequenced from one sample in a study of Graves' ophthalmopathy and Graves' hyperthyroidism. TCR beta CDR3 amplification used RNA transcripts. HTBI primers were used in a first-round RT-PCR, which preceded a second-round multiplex PCR. TCRdb fed the multiplex PCR reads into MiXCR, producing one record per CDR3 protein. The sample contains approximately 410,000 distinct CDR3 sequences, about 16% of which appear only once. Material: peripheral blood. These receptors were collected from a woman aged 18-29 years with stable Graves' hyperthyroidism.

This clonotype has more than one count but fewer than ten. This chain links TRBV27 with TRBJ2-2; D call uncertain. Looked up from germline, CDR1 is MNHEY and CDR2 is SMNVEV (reference sequence). V shed 6 bases and J shed 5 bases, with 7 bases lying between them. This CDR3 spans 12 amino acids. CDR3 DNA: TGTGCCAGCAGAGGTAAAACCGGGGAGCTGTTTTTT. The encoded protein is CASRGKTGELFF.

This clonotype was seen ten or more times. The V gene is TRBV6-1, the J gene TRBJ1-3; 8 bases are a match to TRBD1. Germline V gene data show CDR1 as MNHNS and CDR2 as SASEGT. The CDR3 is 15 residues long. The junction had 5 bases not matched to a gene; V was cut back by 5 bases and J by 2 bases. CDR3 residues: CASSRGQDAGNTIYF. CDR3 DNA: TGTGCCAGCAGTAGGGGACAGGACGCTGGAAACACCATATATTTT.

This clonotype came up many times. This rearrangement joins TRBV19 to TRBJ1-1; D gene ambiguous. CDR1 LNHDA and CDR2 SQIVND come from the germline V gene (reference sequence). Trimming cost V 5 bases and J 1 base, with 11 bases left between them. This CDR3 region has 14 residues. For the CDR3, the DNA is TGTGCCAGTAGTCCTAGGTTTCCGAACACTGAAGCTTTCTTT. It specifies CASSPRFPNTEAFF.

This clonotype appeared many times. V is TRBV27 and J is TRBJ1-5, with D perhaps matching TRBD1 (5 bases). The V gene's germline CDR1 is MNHEY and CDR2 SMNVEV (reference sequence). This CDR3 is 15 amino acids long. V was cut by 6 bases and J by 0 bases, with 12 bases left in between. The CDR3 sequence: CASSYWGDSNQPQHF. In DNA, the CDR3 is TGTGCCAGCAGCTATTGGGGGGATAGCAATCAGCCCCAGCATTTT.

This clonotype has more than one count but fewer than ten. The V call is TRBV4-2, the J call TRBJ1-1, with no clear D. V lost 0 bases to trimming and J lost 6 bases, with 8 bases between them. Germline loops: CDR1 LGHNA, CDR2 YNFKEQ. This CDR3 region has 13 residues. CDR3: CASSQDLPSEAFF. CDR3 bases: TGTGCCAGCAGCCAAGATCTACCCTCTGAAGCTTTCTTT.

This clonotype was counted at least ten times. V is TRBV4-1 and J is TRBJ2-7; possibly TRBD1 or TRBD2 for D (5 bases each). In germline, CDR1 is MGHRA, CDR2 YSYEKL. The V gene lost 2 bases and the J gene lost 2 bases, with 10 bases spanning the gap. The CDR3 runs 14 residues. As DNA, the CDR3 is TGCGCCAGCAGCCAAATCCGGGGCCCCTACGAGCAGTACTTC. It yields the protein CASSQIRGPYEQYF.

This clonotype was detected only a few times. A read error may account for a junction end that differs from germline. The rearrangement joins TRBV12-3 or TRBV12-4 to TRBJ2-4; 7 bases match TRBD2. The CDR3 runs 16 residues. CDR3 region: CASSFGLGVAKNIKYF. DNA for the CDR3: TGTGCCAGCAGTTTCGGACTAGGGGTGGCCAAAAACATTAAGTACTTC.

This clonotype was recorded at least ten times. The chain recombines TRBV2 with TRBJ1-1; the D gene is possibly TRBD1 (6 bases). Per the germline V gene, CDR1 is SNHLY and CDR2 is FYNNEI. This CDR3 has 13 amino acids. Trimming left V 6 bases short and J 10 bases short, with 18 bases between. The CDR3 DNA is TGTGCCAGCAGCGAGGGGGGGGGATCGGGAGCTTTCTTT. This translates into CASSEGGGSGAFF.

The chain is built from TRBV3-1 and TRBJ2-4; TRBD2 agrees at 11 bases. This CDR3 is built from 13 residues. Germline V CDR1 and CDR2: LGHDT, YNNKEL (reference sequence). J gave up 14 bases and V 2 bases, and 5 bases lay outside the gene matches. The CDR3 loop is CASSQTTSGVEYF. Here the CDR3 DNA reads TGTGCCAGCAGCCAAACGACTAGCGGGGTTGAGTACTTC. The whole variable domain, remainder taken from reference TRBV3-1 and TRBJ2-4, is DTAVSQTPKYLVTQMGNDKSIKCEQNLGHDTMYWYKQDSKKFLKIMFSYNNKELIINETVPNRFSPKSPDKAHLNLHINSLELGDSAVYFCASSQTTSGVEYFGAGTRLSVL.

This clonotype came up many times. The J gene is TRBJ2-7, the V gene TRBV27, with TRBD2 matching over 8 bases. The CDR3 covers 13 residues. Germline-derived CDR1 and CDR2 are MNHEY and SMNVEV (reference sequence). J was trimmed by 3 bases and V by 3 bases; bases with no gene match: 1. DNA of the CDR3: TGTGCCAGCAGTTTCGGGAGGGACTACGAGCAGTACTTC. As protein: CASSFGRDYEQYF.

The rearrangement uses TRBV4-1 and TRBJ2-7; D may be TRBD1 or TRBD2 (5 bases each). The CDR3 consists of 16 residues. V was trimmed by 2 bases and J by 2 bases, leaving 16 bases between them. Germline V gives CDR1 MGHRA, CDR2 YSYEKL. CDR3 DNA sequence: TGCGCCAGCAGCCAAACCGGGGCCCGGGGAGCCTACGAGCAGTACTTC. This translates into CASSQTGARGAYEQYF.

This clonotype was counted ten times or more. V and J are TRBV11-2 and TRBJ2-4; the D call may be TRBD1 or TRBD2 (5 bases each). The germline V and J ends were trimmed by 3 bases and 0 bases, with 15 bases remaining between them. The germline V gene has CDR1 SGHAT and CDR2 FQNNGV. The CDR3 extends over 17 amino acids. The CDR3 sequence: CASSFGPEGLAKNIQYF. Written as DNA, the CDR3 is TGTGCCAGCAGCTTCGGGCCAGAGGGGCTAGCCAAAAACATTCAGTACTTC.

This clonotype was counted at least ten times. The chain joins TRBV29-1 to TRBJ1-1, with unresolved D. V lost 7 bases, J lost 0 bases, and 18 bases lay in between. Germline CDR1 is SQVTM and CDR2 is ANQGSEA. The CDR3 runs 15 residues. CDR3 nucleotides: TGCAGCGCCCTGTATCATACCGTCATGAACACTGAAGCTTTCTTT. It specifies CSALYHTVMNTEAFF.

This clonotype was found many times. This sequence joins TRBV27 and TRBJ1-6; D unclear. The germline gives CDR1 MNHEY, CDR2 SMNVEV (reference sequence). The CDR3 length is 12 residues. The V gene lost 7 bases and the J gene lost 9 bases, with 10 bases spanning the gap. In DNA, the CDR3 is TGTGCCAGCACAGGCAGAGCTTCACCCCTCCACTTT. This sequence encodes CASTGRASPLHF.

This clonotype was detected ten times or more. The gene calls are TRBV12-3 or TRBV12-4 and TRBJ2-2; 7 bases match TRBD2. CDR3 length: 16 amino acids. With V trimmed by 3 bases and J by 4 bases, 8 bases remained unmatched. As DNA, the CDR3 is TGTGCCAGCAGTTTCTACCCGGGGGGAGGCACCGGGGAGCTGTTTTTT. As protein: CASSFYPGGGTGELFF.

This clonotype was observed at least ten times. The chain carries TRBV2 and TRBJ1-2; no definite D call. Between the trimmed V and J ends, which lost 3 bases and 6 bases, there was a span of 11 bases. Germline V gene data show CDR1 as SNHLY and CDR2 as FYNNEI. CDR3 length: 13 amino acids. The CDR3 reads CASSDIGRDGYTF. CDR3 sequence (DNA): TGTGCCAGCAGTGACATCGGTCGGGATGGCTACACCTTC.

This clonotype occurred many times. The chain uses TRBV3-1 and TRBJ2-5; possible D gene TRBD2, 6 bases. This CDR3 has 14 amino acids. CDR1 is LGHDT, CDR2 YNNKEL, per germline (reference sequence). Trimming took off 3 bases at V and 2 bases at J, with 10 bases between the two ends. The CDR3 region is CASSQRDAQETQYF. The CDR3 nucleotides read TGTGCCAGCAGCCAGCGGGACGCTCAAGAGACCCAGTACTTC.

The V call is TRBV6-2 or TRBV6-3, the J call TRBJ2-1, with D possibly called TRBD1 or TRBD2 (7 bases each). The germline CDR1 and CDR2 sequences are MNHEY and SVGEGT. V shed 6 bases and J shed 13 bases, with 19 bases lying between them. The CDR3 is 13 residues long. Written as DNA, the CDR3 is TGTGCCAGCAGCTGGGGAGGGGGCGATCCCCAGTTCTTC. Its translation is CASSWGGGDPQFF.

This clonotype was seen at least ten times. The V and J genes are TRBV12-3 or TRBV12-4 and TRBJ1-1, with TRBD1 identical over 9 bases. The CDR3 contains 14 residues. J gave up 11 bases and V 6 bases, and 13 bases lay outside the gene matches. CDR3 amino acids: CASSYSGTGIGAFF. CDR3 in DNA: TGTGCCAGCAGCTACTCCGGGACAGGGATTGGGGCTTTCTTT.

This clonotype was detected ten times or more. The rearrangement joins TRBV29-1 to TRBJ1-2; tentatively, D is TRBD1 (5 bases). Germline CDR1 is SQVTM and CDR2 is ANQGSEA. This CDR3 is built from 11 residues. V was pared by 5 bases and J by 7 bases, with 11 bases between. CDR3 in amino acids: CSVSARVGYTF. DNA of the CDR3: TGCAGCGTTTCGGCCAGGGTTGGCTACACCTTC.

This clonotype was counted only a few times. The chain carries TRBV15 and TRBJ1-3; D gene uncertain. Per germline, CDR1 LNHNV and CDR2 YYDKDF (reference sequence). The CDR3 is made up of 15 amino acids. V shed 7 bases and J shed 6 bases, with 19 bases lying between them. For the CDR3, the DNA is TGTGCCACCACCGAGTCGGCTGGGATGCTAAACACCATATATTTT. Its protein product is CATTESAGMLNTIYF.

In this sample, this clonotype turned up many times. V usage is TRBV3-1 and J usage is TRBJ1-1; D unclear. Germline CDR1 and CDR2: LGHDT and YNNKEL (reference sequence). V gave up 4 bases and J gave up 3 bases, with 21 bases separating them. This CDR3 has 17 residues. DNA of the CDR3: TGTGCCAGCAGCCTTTTCCCTATGGACCAGTTAGACACTGAAGCTTTCTTT. Its protein is CASSLFPMDQLDTEAFF. Supplemented by reference TRBV3-1 and TRBJ1-1, the full variable domain reads DTAVSQTPKYLVTQMGNDKSIKCEQNLGHDTMYWYKQDSKKFLKIMFSYNNKELIINETVPNRFSPKSPDKAHLNLHINSLELGDSAVYFCASSLFPMDQLDTEAFFGQGTRLTVV.

In this sample, this clonotype turned up many times. The V and J genes are TRBV2 and TRBJ1-1; 7 bases map to TRBD1. The CDR3 loop spans 14 amino acids. The germline gives CDR1 SNHLY, CDR2 FYNNEI. Trimming removed 1 base from V and 5 bases from J; junction bases left unmatched: 4. DNA of the CDR3: TGTGCCAGCAGTGAAGAGGGGGCGACAACTGAAGCTTTCTTT. Its translation is CASSEEGATTEAFF.

This clonotype has a handful of counts. The chain couples TRBV3-1 to TRBJ2-5, with D uncertain. V lost 1 base and J lost 0, with 15 bases in between. The CDR3 runs to 17 residues. Germline V gives CDR1 LGHDT, CDR2 YNNKEL (reference sequence). The CDR3 nucleotides read TGTGCCAGCAGCCAAGCTGGATCTAGTCGGTACCAAGAGACCCAGTACTTC. Translating gives CASSQAGSSRYQETQYF.

This clonotype was counted a few times. The chain recombines TRBV7-3 with TRBJ1-5, with D unresolved. The CDR3 length is 14 residues. Trimming pared 2 bases from V and 5 bases from J, leaving 10 bases between. CDR1 and CDR2 from the germline V gene are SGHTA and FQGTGA. CDR3 in amino acids: CASSLAGGDQPQHF. Written as DNA, the CDR3 is TGTGCCAGCAGCTTAGCGGGTGGAGATCAGCCCCAGCATTTT.

This clonotype was seen repeatedly, ten times or more. The chain couples TRBV6-2 or TRBV6-3 to TRBJ2-7, with a weak D call TRBD2 (6 bases). Germline V gene sequence: CDR1 MNHEY, CDR2 SVGEGT. The germline V and J ends were trimmed by 7 bases and 0 bases, with 19 bases remaining between them. The CDR3 is 16 residues long. Written as DNA, the CDR3 is TGTGCCAGCACTCGGTATGCGGGAAGCCCCTCCTACGAGCAGTACTTC. Amino acid sequence: CASTRYAGSPSYEQYF.

This clonotype has at least ten counts. The chain carries TRBV5-1 and TRBJ1-1; D unresolved. Trimming took off 6 bases at V and 1 base at J, with 10 bases between the two ends. The CDR3 sequence is 13 residues long. CDR1 and CDR2 from the germline V gene are SGHRS and YFSETQ. The CDR3 is CASNLRGNTEAFF. The DNA of the CDR3 is TGCGCCAGCAACCTACGGGGGAACACTGAAGCTTTCTTT.

The sample holds a few counts of this clonotype. Its ends do not fully match the called genes, so a read error is possible. The rearrangement joins TRBV19 to TRBJ1-6, with D perhaps matching TRBD1 (5 bases). The CDR3 spans 15 residues. The germline V gene encodes CDR1 LNHDA and CDR2 SQIVND (reference sequence). CDR3 residues: CASSVDRGDNSPLHF. Written as DNA, the CDR3 is TGTGCCAGTAGTGTAGATCGGGGGGATAATTCACCCCTCCACTTT.

This clonotype was detected ten times or more. The chain uses TRBV6-2 or TRBV6-3 and TRBJ2-7, with a possible D match to TRBD2 (7 bases). CDR1 is MNHEY and CDR2 is SVGEGT in the germline V gene. V dropped 6 bases and J dropped 3 bases, with 15 bases sitting between them. This CDR3 contains 14 residues. The CDR3 protein is CASSYGGGSYEQYF. In DNA form, the CDR3 reads TGTGCCAGCAGCTATGGGGGCGGGAGCTACGAGCAGTACTTC.

This clonotype was observed many times. The chain carries TRBV10-3 and TRBJ2-5; tentatively, D is TRBD2 (6 bases). Germline V gene lookup returns CDR1 ENHRY and CDR2 SYGVKD. There are 15 residues in the CDR3. In DNA, the CDR3 is TGTGCAACCCGGCCCGGCTGGGACTTACAAGAGACCCAGTACTTC. This codes for CATRPGWDLQETQYF.

This sequence joins TRBV10-3 and TRBJ2-2, with 10 bases identical to TRBD2. Germline assignment: CDR1 ENHRY and CDR2 SYGVKD. The CDR3 covers 16 residues. Trimming cost V 2 bases and J 5 bases; bases outside gene matches: 5. The CDR3 sequence is CAISEQAGGTTGELFF. DNA for the CDR3: TGTGCCATCAGTGAGCAAGCGGGGGGGACGACCGGGGAGCTGTTTTTT.

The chain joins TRBV7-3 to TRBJ1-2, with a weak D call TRBD1 (6 bases). The germline V and J ends were trimmed by 5 bases and 7 bases, with 23 bases remaining between them. The germline V gene encodes CDR1 SGHTA and CDR2 FQGTGA. The length of the CDR3 is 16 residues. Written as DNA, the CDR3 is TGTGCCAGCAGCCCCCAGGGGCGGGAATACACCTCTGGCTACACCTTC. It specifies CASSPQGREYTSGYTF.